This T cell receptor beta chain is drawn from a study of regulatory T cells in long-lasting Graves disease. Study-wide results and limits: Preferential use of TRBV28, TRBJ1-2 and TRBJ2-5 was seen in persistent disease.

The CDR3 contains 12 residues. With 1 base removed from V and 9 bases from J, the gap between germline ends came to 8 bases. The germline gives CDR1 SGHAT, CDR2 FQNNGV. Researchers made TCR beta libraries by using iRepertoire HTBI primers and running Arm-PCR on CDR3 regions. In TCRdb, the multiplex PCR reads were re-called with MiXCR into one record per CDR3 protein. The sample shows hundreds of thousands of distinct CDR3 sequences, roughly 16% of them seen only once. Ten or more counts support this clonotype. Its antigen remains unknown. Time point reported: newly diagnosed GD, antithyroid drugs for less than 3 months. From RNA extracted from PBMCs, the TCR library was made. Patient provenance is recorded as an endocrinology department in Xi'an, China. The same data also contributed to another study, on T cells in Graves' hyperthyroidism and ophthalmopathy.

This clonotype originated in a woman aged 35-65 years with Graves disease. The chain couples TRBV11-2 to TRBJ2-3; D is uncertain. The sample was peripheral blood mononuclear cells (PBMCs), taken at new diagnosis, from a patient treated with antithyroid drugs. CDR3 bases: TGTGCCAGCAGCTTAGCCACATCAACGCAGTATTTT. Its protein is CASSLATSTQYF.